This entry features one TCR beta chain sequence. Its target is unknown. The data originate from a study of T cell responses to AZD1222 COVID-19 vaccine. V shed 4 bases and J 3 bases; nucleotides not matched to a gene: 3. CDR1 SQVTM and CDR2 ANQGSEA come from the germline V gene. The CDR3 loop spans 13 amino acids. The data were produced by immunoSEQ multiplex PCR, yet TCRdb's version contains in-frame clones alone and is incomplete. The sample comprises around 140,000 clones, about 89% of which are singletons, and about 3.8% rests with the top ten. Findings of the study overall: An increase in Spike-specific TCR breadth and depth was observed after two AZD1222 doses. Recipients of AZD1222 seropositive at baseline numbered only 6 or 7.

The TCR originated in an adult who received the AZD1222 COVID-19 vaccine. The sequences come from peripheral blood, collected 28 days after the second AZD1222 dose. V usage is TRBV29-1 and J usage is TRBJ1-1; 9 nucleotides align to TRBD1. CDR3 DNA: TGCAGCGTTGCTAGGACAGGGGACACTGAAGCTTTCTTT. This translates into CSVARTGDTEAFF.